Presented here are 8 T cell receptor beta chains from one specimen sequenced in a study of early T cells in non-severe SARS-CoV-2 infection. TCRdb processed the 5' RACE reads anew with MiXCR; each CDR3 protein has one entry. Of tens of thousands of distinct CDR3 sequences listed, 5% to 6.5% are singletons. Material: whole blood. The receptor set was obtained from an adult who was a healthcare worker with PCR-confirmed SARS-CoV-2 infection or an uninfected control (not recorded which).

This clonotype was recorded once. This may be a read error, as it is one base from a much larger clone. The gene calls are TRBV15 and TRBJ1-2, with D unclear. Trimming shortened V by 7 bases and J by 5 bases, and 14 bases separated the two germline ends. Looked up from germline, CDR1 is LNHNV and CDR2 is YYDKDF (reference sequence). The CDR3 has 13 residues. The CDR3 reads CATNKGRQYGYTF. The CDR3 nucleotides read TGTGCCACCAACAAGGGTCGTCAATATGGCTACACCTTC. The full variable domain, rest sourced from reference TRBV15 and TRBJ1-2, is DAMVIQNPRYQVTQFGKPVTLSCSQTLNHNVMYWYQQKSSQAPKLLFHYYDKDFNNEADTPDNFQSRRPNTSFCFLDIRSPGLGDTAMYLCATNKGRQYGYTFGSGTRLTVV.

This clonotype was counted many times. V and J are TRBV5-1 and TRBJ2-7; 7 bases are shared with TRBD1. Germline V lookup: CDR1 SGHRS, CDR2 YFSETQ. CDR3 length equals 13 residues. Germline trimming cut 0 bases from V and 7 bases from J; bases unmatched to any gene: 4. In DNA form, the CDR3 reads TGCGCCAGCAGCTTGGTGGTGACAGGGGAGCAGTACTTC. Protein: CASSLVVTGEQYF.

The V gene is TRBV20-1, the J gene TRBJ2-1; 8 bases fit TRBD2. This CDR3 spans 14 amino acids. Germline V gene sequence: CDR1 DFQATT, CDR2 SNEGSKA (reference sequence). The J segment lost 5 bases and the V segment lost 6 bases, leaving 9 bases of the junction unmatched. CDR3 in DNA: TGCAGTGCCGATAGCGGGGCCCCTAACAATGAGCAGTTCTTC. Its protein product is CSADSGAPNNEQFF.

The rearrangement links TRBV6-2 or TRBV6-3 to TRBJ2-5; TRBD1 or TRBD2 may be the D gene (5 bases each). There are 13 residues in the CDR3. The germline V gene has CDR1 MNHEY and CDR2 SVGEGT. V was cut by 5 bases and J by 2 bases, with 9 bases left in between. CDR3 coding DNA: TGTGCCAGCAGTCAGGGACGTCAAGAGACCCAGTACTTC. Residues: CASSQGRQETQYF.

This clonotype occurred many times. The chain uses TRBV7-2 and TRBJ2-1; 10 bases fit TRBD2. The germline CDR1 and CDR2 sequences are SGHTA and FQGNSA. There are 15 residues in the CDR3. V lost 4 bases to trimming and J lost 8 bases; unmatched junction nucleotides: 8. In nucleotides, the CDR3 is TGTGCCAGCAGCTCTCTGGGACTAGCGCGCGATGAGCAGTTCTTC. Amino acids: CASSSLGLARDEQFF. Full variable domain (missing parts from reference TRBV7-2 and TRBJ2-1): GAGVSQSPSNKVTEKGKDVELRCDPISGHTALYWYRQSLGQGLEFLIYFQGNSAPDKSGLPSDRFSAERTGGSVSTLTIQRTQQEDSAVYLCASSSLGLARDEQFFGPGTRLTVL.

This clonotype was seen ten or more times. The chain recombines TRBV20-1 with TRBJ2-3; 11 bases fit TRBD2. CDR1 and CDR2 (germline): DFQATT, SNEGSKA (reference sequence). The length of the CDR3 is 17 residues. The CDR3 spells CSFSRPSGRIGTDTQYF. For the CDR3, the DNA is TGCAGCTTTTCTCGCCCTAGCGGGAGGATCGGCACAGATACGCAGTATTTT.

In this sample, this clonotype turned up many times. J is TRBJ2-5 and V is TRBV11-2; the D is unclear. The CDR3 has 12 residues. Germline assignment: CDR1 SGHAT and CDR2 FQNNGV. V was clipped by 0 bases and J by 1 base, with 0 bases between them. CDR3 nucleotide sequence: TGTGCCAGCAGCTTAGACCAAGAGACCCAGTACTTC. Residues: CASSLDQETQYF.

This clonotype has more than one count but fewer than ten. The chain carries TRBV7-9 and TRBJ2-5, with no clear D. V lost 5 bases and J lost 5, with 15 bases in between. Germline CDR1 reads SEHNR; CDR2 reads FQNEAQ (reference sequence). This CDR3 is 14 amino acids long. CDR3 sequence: CASSLSSQWETQYF. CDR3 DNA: TGTGCCAGCAGCCTTAGTAGCCAGTGGGAGACCCAGTACTTC.